This TCR beta chain was identified during a study of T cells in Graves' hyperthyroidism and ophthalmopathy. This CDR3 is 13 amino acids long. V shed 4 bases and J 5 bases; nucleotides not matched to a gene: 1. The source of the PBMCs was 10 ml of fresh peripheral blood. This clonotype was found many times. Its antigen is unidentified. RNA transcripts were the template for amplifying TCR beta CDR3 regions. TCR CDR3 underwent first-round RT-PCR with the HTBI primer set. TCRdb reanalysed the multiplex PCR reads using MiXCR and keeps one entry per CDR3 protein. The repertoire includes roughly 350,000 distinct CDR3 sequences, about 15% of them detected once, and approximately 23% sits in the top ten. Notes on the study in general: Stable hyperthyroidism and ophthalmopathy were separated using 13 V-J signatures. The model forecast ophthalmopathy, anticipating it by a median roughly 6.3 months before onset.

The source is a woman younger than 45 with Graves' hyperthyroidism. The chain employs TRBV12-3 or TRBV12-4 and TRBJ1-5, with TRBD1 matching 8 bases. Material for sequencing was blood. The CDR3 DNA reads TGTGCCAGCAGTTCGGACAGGGATCAGCCCCAGCATTTT. Its translation is CASSSDRDQPQHF.